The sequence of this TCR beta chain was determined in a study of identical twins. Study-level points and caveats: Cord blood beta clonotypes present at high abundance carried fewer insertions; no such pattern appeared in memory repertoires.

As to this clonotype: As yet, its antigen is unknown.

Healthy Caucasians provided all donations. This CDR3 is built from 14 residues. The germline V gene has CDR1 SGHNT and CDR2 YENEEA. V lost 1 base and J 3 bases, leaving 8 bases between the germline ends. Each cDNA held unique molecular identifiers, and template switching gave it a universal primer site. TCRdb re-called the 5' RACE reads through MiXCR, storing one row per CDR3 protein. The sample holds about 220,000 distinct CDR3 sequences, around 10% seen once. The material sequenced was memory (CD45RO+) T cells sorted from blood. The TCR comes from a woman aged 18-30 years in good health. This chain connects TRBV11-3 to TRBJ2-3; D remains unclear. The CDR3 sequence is CASSLGPETDTQYF. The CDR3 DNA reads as TGTGCCAGCAGCTTAGGTCCCGAAACAGATACGCAGTATTTT.